This T cell receptor (beta chain) emerged from a study of T cell changes during pregnancy in multiple sclerosis. Clones were sequenced by immunoSEQ multiplex PCR, and TCRdb holds only the in-frame ones, with some missing. This sample has about 100,000 clones, with 80% to 95% found just once. The CDR3 has 15 residues. Germline values: CDR1 SNHLY, CDR2 FYNNEI. Trimming pared 1 base from V and 2 bases from J, leaving 12 bases between. The V and J genes are TRBV2 and TRBJ2-7; D not certain. The sample consisted of peripheral blood, taken after pregnancy. The sequence was collected from a female donor with multiple sclerosis, enrolled in a pregnancy study. In nucleotides, the CDR3 is TGTGCCAGCAGTGAAGGTGTAGGCAGGACCTACGAGCAGTACTTC. Its protein product is CASSEGVGRTYEQYF.